This record looks at one T cell receptor (beta chain) sequence and its context. The antigen is undetermined. These data originate in a study of shared clonotypes between healthy human individuals. Study overall: CD4 naive cells filled three plates per donor, CD4 memory three, CD8 naive two and CD8 memory one. Study findings and constraints: Non-shared clonotypes showed lower generation probabilities than clonotypes common to all four donors. Naive subsets typically showed greater estimated richness than memory subsets. Sampling covered blood only; tissue repertoires likely differ.

The table came from immunoSEQ multiplex PCR; TCRdb's copy has only in-frame clones and leaves some out. The sample lists approximately 740,000 clones, approximately 79% occurring once. Germline CDR1 and CDR2: LNHDA and SQIVND (reference sequence). This CDR3 contains 15 residues. V trimming: 6 bases; J trimming: 0 bases; junction bases outside the gene matches: 6. V usage is TRBV19 and J usage is TRBJ2-7, with 9 bases matching TRBD2. This receptor was identified in a woman in her twenties or thirties in good health. Sequenced: memory CD4+ T cells sorted from blood. The subset is: CD45RA-negative fraction. In nucleotides, the CDR3 is TGTGCCAGTAGGAGATTAGCGGGGGTCTCCTACGAGCAGTACTTC. Translated, it gives CASRRLAGVSYEQYF.